This T cell receptor (beta chain) stems from a study of B cell selection in AIRE deficiency (dated by TCRdb to 2018 to 2020). Background on the whole study: TCRbeta repertoires of sorted blood CD4+ conventional T cells and regulatory T cells were compared between AIRE-deficient patients and healthy controls. The TCR-sequenced cohort comprised roughly 5 AIRE-deficient APECED patients and roughly 5 healthy control donors.

Conventional CD4 T cells were sorted as cells that were CD4+CD127+. Control samples were obtained from healthy donors who were not related to the patients. Sorting of Tconv and Treg cells intended for TCRbeta sequencing was performed on a FACSAria flow cytometer. The sorted cells were collected in 5-ml round-bottom polystyrene tubes, and the dry cell pellets were frozen at -80 degrees C prior to sequencing. The immunoSEQ platform was used for TCRbeta chain sequencing. Per the source publication's procedure: Pooled conventional T cell repertoires yielded some 99,000 distinct in-frame TCRbeta sequences from patients and fewer than 150,000 from healthy donors. Treg TCRbeta sequences shared by two or more individuals were defined as public, and these public Treg TCRbeta sequences were subsequently searched for in Tconv repertoires. Group differences were tested with Mann-Whitney U tests and Bonferroni-Dunn correction in GraphPad Prism 7.03. Drawn from immuneACCESS, this table holds only the in-frame rearrangements with V and J called that TCRdb kept. Clones are partly lost; checked studies trace under half to an unresolved V gene and leave the rest unexplained. Clone size and V and J calls were adopted from that table, with D and trimming inferred from the DNA. Present in this sample are roughly 25,000 clones, about 95% of which were seen just once. Approximately 0.21% of the sample goes to the ten largest clones.

The germline V gene yields ENHRY for CDR1 and SYGVKD for CDR2. V trim: 8 bases; J trim: 6 bases; unmatched bases: 9. There are 13 amino acids in the CDR3, from cysteine to phenylalanine inclusive. CDR3 DNA only is kept here, 39 bases in frame from base 1. A word on this clone: The antigen this receptor binds is unknown. Nothing much larger sits one base from this clone, and base qualities are not available.

Overall study results and their limits: Of approximately 4,000 shared Treg TCRbeta sequences, less than 35% were shared only among healthy donors and about 10% only among patients, suggesting less efficient Treg selection without AIRE. CDR3s were shorter in shared Treg sequences, reflecting a bias toward rearrangements that have few non-templated nucleotide insertions. Only TCRbeta chains were sequenced, and approximately 40% of shared healthy-donor Treg sequences were also present in healthy Tconv cells, possibly due to differing TCRalpha chains. Roughly 32% of the Treg TCRbeta sequences shared among healthy donors were found in patient Tconv cells, which suggests that Treg-biased clones were diverted into the Tconv compartment. In terms of TCRBV gene usage, CDR3 length and TCR diversity, Tconv and Treg cells from AIRE-deficient patients looked similar to Tconv and Treg cells from healthy donors.

Material: CD4+CD127+ conventional T cells sorted from PBMCs. This clonotype was sampled from a human donor in good health. The rearrangement joined TRBV10-3 to TRBJ1-1; 7 middle bases align to TRBD1. The CDR3 protein is CAIGRTGGSEAFF. Here is the DNA: TGTGCCATCGGAAGGACAGGAGGATCTGAAGCTTTCTTT.